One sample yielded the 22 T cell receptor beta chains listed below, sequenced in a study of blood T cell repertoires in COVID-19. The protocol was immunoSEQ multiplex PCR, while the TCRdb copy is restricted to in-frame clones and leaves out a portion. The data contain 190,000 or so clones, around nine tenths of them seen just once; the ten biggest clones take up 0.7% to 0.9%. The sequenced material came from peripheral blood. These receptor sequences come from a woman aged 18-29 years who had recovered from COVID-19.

The CDR3 sequence is CASSYSPGGRTDTQYF. CDR3 nucleotide sequence: TGTGCCAGCAGTTACTCTCCGGGAGGGCGCACAGATACGCAGTATTTT. This rearrangement joins TRBV6-5 to TRBJ2-3, with 8 bases matching TRBD2. Germline CDR1 is MNHEY and CDR2 is SVGAGI. The V segment lost 0 bases and the J segment 1 base; nucleotides outside the gene matches: 3. This CDR3 region has 16 residues.

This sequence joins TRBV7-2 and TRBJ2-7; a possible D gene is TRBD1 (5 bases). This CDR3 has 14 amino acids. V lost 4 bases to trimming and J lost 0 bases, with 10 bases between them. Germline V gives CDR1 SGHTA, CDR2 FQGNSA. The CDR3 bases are TGTGCCAGCAGCTCCCATCAGGGCTCCTACGAGCAGTACGTC. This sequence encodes CASSSHQGSYEQYV.

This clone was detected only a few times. The CDR3 loop reads CASSLLPDSRSTF. The CDR3 DNA is TGTGCCAGCAGCTTACTCCCAGACAGCAGGTCCACCTTC. The chain has TRBV7-8 and TRBJ1-2; possible D gene TRBD1, 5 bases. The CDR3 sequence is 13 residues long. The germline gives CDR1 SGHVS, CDR2 FQNEAQ. V lost 2 bases to trimming and J lost 13 bases, with 17 bases between them.

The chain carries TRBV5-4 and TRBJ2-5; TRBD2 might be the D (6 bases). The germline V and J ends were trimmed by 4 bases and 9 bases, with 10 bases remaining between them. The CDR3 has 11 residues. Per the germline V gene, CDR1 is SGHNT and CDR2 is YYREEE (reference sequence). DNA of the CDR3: TGTGCCAGCAGCATAGGGGAGGCCCAGTACTTC. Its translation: CASSIGEAQYF.

CDR3 region: CATSDQSGLHYNEQFF. CDR3 sequence (DNA): TGTGCCACCAGTGATCAATCGGGACTACACTACAATGAGCAGTTCTTC. This rearrangement joins TRBV24-1 to TRBJ2-1; 7 nucleotides line up with TRBD2. J lost 3 bases, V lost 3 bases, and 7 bases had no gene match. The CDR3 totals 16 residues. Germline assignment: CDR1 KGHDR and CDR2 SFDVKD.

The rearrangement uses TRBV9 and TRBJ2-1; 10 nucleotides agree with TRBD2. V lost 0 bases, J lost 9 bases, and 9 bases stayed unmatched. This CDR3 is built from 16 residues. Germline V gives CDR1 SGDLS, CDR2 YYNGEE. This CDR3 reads CASSVVASGSGFEQFF. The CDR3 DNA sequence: TGTGCCAGCAGCGTAGTCGCTAGCGGGAGTGGCTTTGAGCAGTTCTTC.

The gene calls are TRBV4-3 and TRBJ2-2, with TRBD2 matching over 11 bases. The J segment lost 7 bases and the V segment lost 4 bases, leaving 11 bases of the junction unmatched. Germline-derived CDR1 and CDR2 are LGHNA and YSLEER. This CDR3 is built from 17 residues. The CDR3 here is CASSPESPSGRFGELFF. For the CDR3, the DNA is TGCGCCAGCAGCCCCGAAAGCCCTAGCGGGAGGTTCGGGGAGCTGTTTTTT.

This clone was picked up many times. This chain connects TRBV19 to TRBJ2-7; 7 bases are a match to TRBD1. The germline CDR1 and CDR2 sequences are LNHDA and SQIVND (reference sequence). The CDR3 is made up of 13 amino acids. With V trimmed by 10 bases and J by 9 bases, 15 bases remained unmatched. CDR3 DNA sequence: TGTGCCACCAGCGACAGGGACCTTGGGGTGCAGTACTTC. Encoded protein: CATSDRDLGVQYF. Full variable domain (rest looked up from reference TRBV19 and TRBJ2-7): DGGITQSPKYLFRKEGQNVTLSCEQNLNHDAMYWYRQDPGQGLRLIYYSQIVNDFQKGDIAEGYSVSREKKESFPLTVTSAQKNPTAFYLCATSDRDLGVQYFGPGTRLTVT.

Here the CDR3 DNA reads TGCGCCAGCAGCCAGGGGACAGGCCCCGGTCAGCCCCAGCATTTT. As protein: CASSQGTGPGQPQHF. The V and J genes are TRBV4-3 and TRBJ1-5; TRBD1 matches at 8 bases. The CDR3 totals 15 residues. Trimming removed 3 bases from V and 6 bases from J; junction bases left unmatched: 7. CDR1 is LGHNA and CDR2 is YSLEER in the germline V gene.

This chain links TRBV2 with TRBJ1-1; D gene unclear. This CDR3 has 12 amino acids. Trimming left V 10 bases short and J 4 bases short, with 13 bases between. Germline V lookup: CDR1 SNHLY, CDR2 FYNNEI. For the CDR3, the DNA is TGTGCCATCATAGACGGGAGCACTGAAGCTTTCTTT. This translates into CAIIDGSTEAFF. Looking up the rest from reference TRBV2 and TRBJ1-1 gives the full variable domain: EPEVTQTPSHQVTQMGQEVILRCVPISNHLYFYWYRQILGQKVEFLVSFYNNEISEKSEIFDDQFSVERPDGSNFTLKIRSTKLEDSAMYFCAIIDGSTEAFFGQGTRLTVV.

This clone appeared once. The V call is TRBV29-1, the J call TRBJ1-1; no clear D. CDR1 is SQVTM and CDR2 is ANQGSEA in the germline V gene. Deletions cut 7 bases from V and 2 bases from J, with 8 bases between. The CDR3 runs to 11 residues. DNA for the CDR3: TGCAGCGCCCGGAGTAACACTGAAGCTTTCTTT. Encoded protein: CSARSNTEAFF. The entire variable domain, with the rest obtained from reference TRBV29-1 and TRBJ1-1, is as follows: SAVISQKPSRDICQRGTSLTIQCQVDSQVTMMFWYRQQPGQSLTLIATANQGSEATYESGFVIDKFPISRPNLTFSTLTVSNMSPEDSSIYLCSARSNTEAFFGQGTRLTVV.

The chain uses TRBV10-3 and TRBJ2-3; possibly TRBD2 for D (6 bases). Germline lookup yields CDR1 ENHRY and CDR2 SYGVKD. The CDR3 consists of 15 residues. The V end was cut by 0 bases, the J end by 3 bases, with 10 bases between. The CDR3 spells CAISESSGTTDTQYF. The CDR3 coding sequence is TGTGCCATCAGTGAGTCTAGCGGCACAACAGATACGCAGTATTTT.

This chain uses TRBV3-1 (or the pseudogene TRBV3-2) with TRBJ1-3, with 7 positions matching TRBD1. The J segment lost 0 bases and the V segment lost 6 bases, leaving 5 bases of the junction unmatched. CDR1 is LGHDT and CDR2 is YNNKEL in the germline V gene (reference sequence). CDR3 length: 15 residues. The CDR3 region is CASSVQGYSGNTIYF. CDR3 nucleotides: TGTGCCAGCAGTGTACAGGGGTACTCTGGAAACACCATATATTTT.

The CDR3 reads CASSSQRGGTDTQYF. For the CDR3, the DNA is TGTGCCAGCAGCTCCCAGCGGGGGGGAACAGATACGCAGTATTTT. V usage is TRBV5-8 and J usage is TRBJ2-3, with 10 bases matching TRBD2. Germline V gene lookup returns CDR1 SGHTS and CDR2 YDEGEE. The CDR3 length is 15 residues. With 3 bases clipped from V and 3 bases from J, the junction kept 4 bases outside the gene matches.

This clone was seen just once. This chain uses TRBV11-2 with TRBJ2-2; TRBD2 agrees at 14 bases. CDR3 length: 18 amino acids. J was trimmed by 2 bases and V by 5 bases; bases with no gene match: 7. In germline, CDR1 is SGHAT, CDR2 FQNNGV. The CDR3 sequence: CASSLRLAGGGNTGELFF. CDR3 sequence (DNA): TGTGCCAGCAGCCTCCGACTAGCGGGAGGGGGTAACACCGGGGAGCTGTTTTTT.

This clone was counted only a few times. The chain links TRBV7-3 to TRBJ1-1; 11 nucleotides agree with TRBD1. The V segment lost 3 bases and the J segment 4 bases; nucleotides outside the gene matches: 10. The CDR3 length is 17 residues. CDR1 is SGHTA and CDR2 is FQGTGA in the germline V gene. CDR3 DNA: TGTGCCAGCAGCTTCTCACCCCCCGGGACAGGGGGCACTGAAGCTTTCTTT. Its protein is CASSFSPPGTGGTEAFF.

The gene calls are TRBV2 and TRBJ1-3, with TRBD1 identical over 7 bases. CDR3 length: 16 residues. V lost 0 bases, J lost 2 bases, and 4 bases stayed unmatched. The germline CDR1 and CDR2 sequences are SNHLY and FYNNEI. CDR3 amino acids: CASSEARQGAGNTIYF. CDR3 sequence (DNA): TGTGCCAGCAGTGAAGCCAGACAGGGCGCTGGAAACACCATATATTTT.

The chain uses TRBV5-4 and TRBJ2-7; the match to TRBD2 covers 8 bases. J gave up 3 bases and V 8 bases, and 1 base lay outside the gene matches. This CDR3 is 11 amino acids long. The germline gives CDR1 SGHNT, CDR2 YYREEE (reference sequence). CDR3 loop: CASGTSYEQYF. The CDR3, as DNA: TGTGCCAGTGGGACTAGCTACGAGCAGTACTTC.

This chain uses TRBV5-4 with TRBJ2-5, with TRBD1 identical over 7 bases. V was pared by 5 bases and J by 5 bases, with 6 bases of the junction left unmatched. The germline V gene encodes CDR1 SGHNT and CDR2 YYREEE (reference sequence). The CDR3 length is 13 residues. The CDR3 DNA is TGTGCCAGCAGGGACACAGGGGTTGAGACCCAGTACTTC. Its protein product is CASRDTGVETQYF.

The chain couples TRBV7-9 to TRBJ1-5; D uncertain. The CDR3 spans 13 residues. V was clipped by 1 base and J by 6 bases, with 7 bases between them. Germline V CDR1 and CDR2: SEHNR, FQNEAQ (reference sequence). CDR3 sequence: CASSLGERQPQHF. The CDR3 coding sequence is TGTGCCAGCAGCTTAGGAGAGCGTCAGCCCCAGCATTTT.

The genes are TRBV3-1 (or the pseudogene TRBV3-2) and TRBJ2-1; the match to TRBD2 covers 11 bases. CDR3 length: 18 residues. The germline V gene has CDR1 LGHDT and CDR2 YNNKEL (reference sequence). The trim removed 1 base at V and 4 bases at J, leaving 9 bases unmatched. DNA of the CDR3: TGTGCCAGCAGCCAAGTAATTAGCGGGAGGGGATCTTACAATGAGCAGTTCTTC. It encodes CASSQVISGRGSYNEQFF.

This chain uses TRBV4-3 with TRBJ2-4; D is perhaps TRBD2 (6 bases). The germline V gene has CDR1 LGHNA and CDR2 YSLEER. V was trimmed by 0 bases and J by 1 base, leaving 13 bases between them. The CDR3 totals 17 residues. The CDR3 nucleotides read TGCGCCAGCAGCCAAGACGCGGCGGGATGGGCCAAAAACATTCAGTACTTC. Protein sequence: CASSQDAAGWAKNIQYF.